The 10 T cell receptor beta chains listed next were all sequenced from one sample in a study of T cell changes during pregnancy in multiple sclerosis. This table comes from immunoSEQ multiplex PCR, and its TCRdb copy is limited to in-frame clones, with some not included. The data show about 80,000 clones, around 90% seen once. Sequenced here: peripheral blood, sampled before pregnancy. The receptors shown here come from a female donor with multiple sclerosis, enrolled in a pregnancy study.

This sequence joins TRBV7-8 and TRBJ2-5; D is possibly TRBD2 (6 bases). The germline V gene encodes CDR1 SGHVS and CDR2 FQNEAQ. V lost 5 bases, J lost 1 base, and 11 bases lay in between. The CDR3 runs 14 residues. CDR3 coding DNA: TGTGCCAGCAGCCTGATCGGGGGCCAAGAGACCCAGTACTTC. Encoded protein: CASSLIGGQETQYF.

The chain uses TRBV11-2 and TRBJ1-2; tentatively, D is TRBD1 (6 bases). The CDR3 is made up of 16 amino acids. V lost 6 bases, J lost 7 bases, and 24 bases lay in between. CDR1 and CDR2 from the germline V gene are SGHAT and FQNNGV. For the CDR3, the DNA is TGTGCCAGCAGGCCTATCAGGGGAGGGGGACGTGGTGGCTACACCTTC. As protein: CASRPIRGGGRGGYTF. The entire variable domain, with the rest obtained from reference TRBV11-2 and TRBJ1-2, is as follows: EAGVAQSPRYKIIEKRQSVAFWCNPISGHATLYWYQQILGQGPKLLIQFQNNGVVDDSQLPKDRFSAERLKGVDSTLKIQPAKLEDSAVYLCASRPIRGGGRGGYTFGSGTRLTVV.

The chain carries TRBV11-2 and TRBJ2-3; D is perhaps TRBD2 (5 bases). Germline lookup yields CDR1 SGHAT and CDR2 FQNNGV. The V end was cut by 5 bases, the J end by 4 bases, with 10 bases between. The CDR3 covers 13 residues. CDR3 sequence: CASSRGGPDTQYF. The CDR3 nucleotides are TGTGCCAGCAGCCGAGGAGGCCCAGATACGCAGTATTTT.

The V call is TRBV5-1, the J call TRBJ2-3; the D gene is possibly TRBD1 (6 bases). Germline-derived CDR1 and CDR2 are SGHRS and YFSETQ. There are 15 residues in the CDR3. Trimming removed 0 bases at V and 3 bases at J, with 11 bases between. CDR3 loop: CASSLAGTYTDTQYF. Here the CDR3 DNA reads TGCGCCAGCAGCTTGGCCGGGACATATACAGATACGCAGTATTTT.

This clone was seen only once. V usage is TRBV6-5 and J usage is TRBJ2-7; unclear D gene. V was shortened by 2 bases and J by 6 bases, with 11 bases between the two germline ends. CDR1 and CDR2 (germline): MNHEY, SVGAGI. The CDR3 has 13 amino acids. The CDR3 protein is CASSYTRLSEQYF. The CDR3 nucleotides are TGTGCCAGCAGTTACACCCGGTTGAGCGAGCAGTACTTC.

The chain combines TRBV19 with TRBJ2-2; the match to TRBD2 covers 13 bases. Per germline, CDR1 LNHDA and CDR2 SQIVND (reference sequence). This CDR3 is built from 16 residues. V was clipped by 8 bases and J by 0 bases; unmatched bases: 3. The CDR3 bases are TGTGCCAGTCGGACTAGCGGGGGCTCGAACACCGGGGAGCTGTTTTTT. Residues: CASRTSGGSNTGELFF.

The chain links TRBV9 to TRBJ2-3; D uncertain. V was trimmed by 3 bases and J by 0 bases, leaving 11 bases between them. Looked up from germline, CDR1 is SGDLS and CDR2 is YYNGEE. The CDR3 loop spans 15 amino acids. CDR3 region: CASSAPVSSTDTQYF. The CDR3 DNA reads TGTGCCAGCAGCGCGCCAGTCTCTAGCACAGATACGCAGTATTTT.

This rearrangement joins TRBV4-1 to TRBJ1-1; D remains unclear. The CDR3 spans 14 residues. Germline CDR1 MGHRA, CDR2 YSYEKL. V dropped 0 bases and J dropped 0 bases, with 5 bases sitting between them. In nucleotides, the CDR3 is TGCGCCAGCAGCCAAGATTCGGTGAACACTGAAGCTTTCTTT. Translation: CASSQDSVNTEAFF.

CDR3 DNA: TGTGCCAGTAGTAACGACAGGGTCTATGGCTACACCTTC. This encodes CASSNDRVYGYTF. The chain combines TRBV19 with TRBJ1-2, with 7 bases that match TRBD1. Germline CDR1 LNHDA, CDR2 SQIVND (reference sequence). This CDR3 is built from 13 residues. V trimming: 4 bases; J trimming: 4 bases; junction bases outside the gene matches: 3.

This chain uses TRBV19 with TRBJ2-3; TRBD1 agrees at 8 bases. The junction had 6 bases not matched to a gene; V was cut back by 5 bases and J by 2 bases. The CDR3 contains 15 residues. Per the germline V gene, CDR1 is LNHDA and CDR2 is SQIVND (reference sequence). CDR3 residues: CASSLRQGNTDTQYF. In DNA form, the CDR3 reads TGTGCCAGTAGTCTCCGACAGGGGAACACAGATACGCAGTATTTT. Drawing the rest from reference TRBV19 and TRBJ2-3, the complete variable domain is DGGITQSPKYLFRKEGQNVTLSCEQNLNHDAMYWYRQDPGQGLRLIYYSQIVNDFQKGDIAEGYSVSREKKESFPLTVTSAQKNPTAFYLCASSLRQGNTDTQYFGPGTRLTVL.